This TCR beta chain is drawn from a study of T cell responses to AZD1222 COVID-19 vaccine. The study's findings and limits: At baseline, seropositivity was found in only a handful of AZD1222 recipients. Clonal diversity was possibly underestimated, and the donors were mostly white British, with more females.

CDR3 size: 15 residues. V shed 7 bases and J 2 bases; nucleotides not matched to a gene: 7. Germline V gene data show CDR1 as ENHRY and CDR2 as SYGVKD. The data were produced by immunoSEQ multiplex PCR, yet TCRdb's version contains in-frame clones alone and is incomplete. This sample yields 150,000 or so clones, of which around 90% are seen a single time; 1.4% to 1.5% belongs to the top ten. As for this clone: What it binds is unknown.

The V gene is TRBV10-3, the J gene TRBJ2-3; TRBD1 aligns across 9 bases. The sequencing used peripheral blood, collected on day 0 of AZD1222 vaccination. The clonotype originates from an adult in good health. CDR3 DNA: TGTGCCATCACCCCACAGGGGGCCCCCACAGATACGCAGTATTTT. The encoded protein is CAITPQGAPTDTQYF.